This T cell receptor beta chain was observed in a study of cytomegalovirus exposure and HLA in healthy donors. Study results and caveats: There was a cluster of highly shared sequence variants that was likely a sequencing artifact. Solely CMV serostatus was available to characterize immune exposure. The study reported that TCR beta sequences accurately predicted HLA-A and HLA-B alleles in most subjects. The study dropped some indistinguishable V segments, TRBV6-2 and TRBV6-3 among them.

The trim removed 0 bases at V and 4 bases at J, leaving 7 bases unmatched. The CDR3 covers 17 residues. Germline CDR1 and CDR2: MGHRA and YSYEKL. PCR used 60 Vbeta primers and 13 Jbeta primers. The assay was immunoSEQ multiplex PCR, and TCRdb's table has in-frame clones only and misses some. This sample carries about 180,000 clones, over 65% of them seen once, and the ten largest clones take around 1.5%. About this clone: What it recognizes is unknown.

This chain uses TRBV4-1 with TRBJ2-2; 8 bases line up with TRBD2. Sequencing was performed on PBMCs. This TCR was sampled from a man aged 18-30 years in good health and CMV-seronegative. DNA of the CDR3: TGCGCCAGCAGCCAAGATCCAGCGGGAGCGACCACCGGGGAGCTGTTTTTT. Translated, it gives CASSQDPAGATTGELFF.